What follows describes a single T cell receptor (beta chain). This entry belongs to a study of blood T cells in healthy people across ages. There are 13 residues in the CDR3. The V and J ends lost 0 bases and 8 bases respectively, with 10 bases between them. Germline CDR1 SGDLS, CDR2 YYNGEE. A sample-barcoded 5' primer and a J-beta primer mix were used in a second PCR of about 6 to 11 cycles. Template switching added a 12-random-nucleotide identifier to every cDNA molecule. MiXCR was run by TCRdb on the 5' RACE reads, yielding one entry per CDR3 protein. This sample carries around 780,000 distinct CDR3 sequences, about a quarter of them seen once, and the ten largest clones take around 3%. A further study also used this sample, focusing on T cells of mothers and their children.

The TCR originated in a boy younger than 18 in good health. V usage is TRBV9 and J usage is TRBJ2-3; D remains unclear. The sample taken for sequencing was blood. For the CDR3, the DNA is TGTGCCAGCAGCGTAGGGAATTCGGCTACGCAGTATTTT. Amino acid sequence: CASSVGNSATQYF.